This TCR beta chain was observed in a study of response to subunit inactivated influenza vaccine. Study-wide findings and caveats: Each seasonal influenza vaccination recruits few new T cells, the authors suggested.

Turning to this clonotype: The antigen is undetermined.

V lost 0 bases to trimming and J lost 7 bases, with 11 bases between them. CDR1 is SGHRS, CDR2 YFSETQ, per germline. The CDR3 length is 13 residues. TCRdb re-derived calls from the RT-PCR reads in MiXCR, one entry per CDR3 protein. There are over 150,000 distinct CDR3 sequences in the sample; approximately 15% occur only once, and roughly 24% lies in the top ten. The V call is TRBV5-1, the J call TRBJ2-7; the D call may be TRBD1 or TRBD2 (5 bases each). This sequence was found in a man aged 50 to 60 who received an inactivated influenza vaccine. This sample comprised CD8+ T cells sorted from PBMCs, obtained 5 days after vaccination. DNA of the CDR3: TGCGCCAGCAGCTTGGGGGGGTTTCGGGAGCAGTACTTC. Its protein product is CASSLGGFREQYF.